Below are 21 T cell receptor beta chains sequenced from a single sample in a study of beta chain features in type 1 diabetes. Overall study findings and caveats: Type 1 diabetes patients had TCRB CDR3s that were shorter (moderately but significantly so) in all four CD4+ subsets.

These receptors lack a known antigen. Expressed TCRB transcripts were sequenced because the entire RNA isolate underwent reverse transcription. Clones were sequenced by immunoSEQ multiplex PCR, and TCRdb holds only the in-frame ones, with some missing. The sample shows 500,000 to 850,000 clones, more than 12% of them seen only once. The sequencing sample was made of naive CD4+ T cells from blood. Receptors were obtained from a man aged 18 to 29 with type 1 diabetes.

The sample holds a few counts of this clone. This chain joins TRBV5-1 and TRBJ2-5; 7 bases agree with TRBD2. Germline loops: CDR1 SGHRS, CDR2 YFSETQ. This CDR3 is built from 12 residues. The trim removed 7 bases at V and 0 bases at J, leaving 0 bases unmatched. The CDR3 DNA sequence: TGCGCCAGCGGGAGGGACCAAGAGACCCAGTACTTC. Encoded protein: CASGRDQETQYF.

The genes are TRBV28 and TRBJ2-3; D is unclear. V lost 8 bases and J lost 2, with 11 bases in between. This CDR3 has 13 amino acids. Germline loops: CDR1 MDHEN, CDR2 SYDVKM. The DNA of the CDR3 is TGTGCCAGCTACGTACCGACCACAGATACGCAGTATTTT. Its translation is CASYVPTTDTQYF.

This clone turned up a few times. The chain has TRBV28 and TRBJ1-4; tentatively, D is TRBD1 (5 bases). The V end lost 6 bases, the J end lost 4 bases, and 15 bases lay between the germline ends. In germline, CDR1 is MDHEN, CDR2 SYDVKM. The CDR3 contains 15 residues. The CDR3 here is CASRHGGELNEKLFF. CDR3 DNA: TGTGCCAGCAGGCACGGGGGGGAGCTTAATGAAAAACTGTTTTTT. Variable domain in full (rest from reference TRBV28 and TRBJ1-4): DVKVTQSSRYLVKRTGEKVFLECVQDMDHENMFWYRQDPGLGLRLIYFSYDVKMKEKGDIPEGYSVSREKKERFSLILESASTNQTSMYLCASRHGGELNEKLFFGSGTQLSVL.

This clone was recorded a few times. The chain has TRBV7-3 and TRBJ2-1; 7 bases align to TRBD1. Germline V CDR1 and CDR2: SGHTA, FQGTGA. The V and J ends lost 4 bases and 0 bases, in that order; junction bases with no gene match: 3. The CDR3 runs to 15 residues. CDR3 sequence reads: CASSSPGGSYNEQFF. CDR3 DNA sequence: TGTGCCAGCAGCTCCCCAGGGGGCTCCTACAATGAGCAGTTCTTC.

This sequence joins TRBV6-1 and TRBJ2-1; 13 bases are shared with TRBD2. V lost 4 bases, J lost 4 bases, and 4 bases stayed unmatched. CDR1 and CDR2 (germline): MNHNS, SASEGT. The CDR3 is 16 residues long. Here the CDR3 DNA reads TGTGCCAGCAGTGTACTAGCGGGAGGGAGATACAATGAGCAGTTCTTC. This translates into CASSVLAGGRYNEQFF.

In this sample, this clone turned up once. The chain uses TRBV4-2 and TRBJ2-5; D remains ambiguous. This CDR3 contains 13 residues. Trimming took off 1 base at V and 2 bases at J, with 5 bases between the two ends. The germline V gene encodes CDR1 LGHNA and CDR2 YNFKEQ. This CDR3 reads CASSQAAQETQYF. DNA for the CDR3: TGTGCCAGCAGCCAAGCCGCGCAAGAGACCCAGTACTTC.

The sample holds a few counts of this clone. This chain links TRBV11-2 with TRBJ2-1; 7 bases match TRBD2. The V gene end was trimmed by 11 bases and the J gene end by 5 bases; junction bases not matched to a gene: 9. CDR1 is SGHAT and CDR2 is FQNNGV in the germline V gene. The CDR3 runs 13 residues. The CDR3 spells CAPGGGSNNEQFF. The CDR3 DNA reads TGTGCCCCTGGGGGGGGATCTAACAATGAGCAGTTCTTC. The full variable domain, in which reference TRBV11-2 and TRBJ2-1 provide the parts outside the CDR3, is EAGVAQSPRYKIIEKRQSVAFWCNPISGHATLYWYQQILGQGPKLLIQFQNNGVVDDSQLPKDRFSAERLKGVDSTLKIQPAKLEDSAVYLCAPGGGSNNEQFFGPGTRLTVL.

The rearrangement links TRBV30 to TRBJ1-2; TRBD1 agrees at 7 bases. With 5 bases clipped from V and 4 bases from J, the junction kept 7 bases outside the gene matches. The V gene's germline CDR1 is GTSNPN and CDR2 SVGIG (reference sequence). This CDR3 has 13 amino acids. In nucleotides, the CDR3 is TGTGCCTGGGGACCTAACAGGGGCTATGGCTACACCTTC. Translated: CAWGPNRGYGYTF.

On this clone itself: This CDR3 is also generated by other DNA sequences in the sample. The genes are TRBV6-5 and TRBJ2-5; D not resolved. This CDR3 has 14 residues. Germline V gene sequence: CDR1 MNHEY, CDR2 SVGAGI. V lost 2 bases to trimming and J lost 1 base, with 8 bases between them. The CDR3 spells CASSYGAAQETQYF. As DNA, the CDR3 is TGTGCCAGCAGTTACGGCGCGGCCCAAGAGACCCAGTACTTC.

This clone occurred a few times. The genes are TRBV2 and TRBJ2-4, with D perhaps TRBD1 or TRBD2 (6 bases each). The V and J ends lost 6 bases and 9 bases respectively, with 15 bases between them. This CDR3 has 13 residues. Germline lookup yields CDR1 SNHLY and CDR2 FYNNEI. The CDR3 coding sequence is TGTGCCAGCAGCCCGCCGGGGGCGGTCATTCAGTACTTC. Its protein product is CASSPPGAVIQYF.

This clone was seen only a few times. The genes are TRBV29-1 and TRBJ1-1; 7 positions match TRBD1. V was clipped by 2 bases and J by 0 bases; unmatched bases: 3. Per germline, CDR1 SQVTM and CDR2 ANQGSEA. This CDR3 comprises 14 residues. This CDR3 reads CSVEKGAMNTEAFF. CDR3 sequence (DNA): TGCAGCGTTGAAAAGGGGGCCATGAACACTGAAGCTTTCTTT.

This clone was counted only a few times. The genes are TRBV5-1 and TRBJ1-2, with D tentatively TRBD1 (5 bases). The germline CDR1 and CDR2 sequences are SGHRS and YFSETQ. With 4 bases removed from V and 4 bases from J, the gap between germline ends came to 11 bases. The CDR3 spans 13 residues. In DNA, the CDR3 is TGCGCCAGCAGCCAACCCGACAGCTATGGCTACACCTTC. It specifies CASSQPDSYGYTF. Variable domain in full (rest from reference TRBV5-1 and TRBJ1-2): KAGVTQTPRYLIKTRGQQVTLSCSPISGHRSVSWYQQTPGQGLQFLFEYFSETQRNKGNFPGRFSGRQFSNSRSEMNVSTLELGDSALYLCASSQPDSYGYTFGSGTRLTVV.

With regard to this clone: Distinct nucleotide sequences in the sample also encode this CDR3. J is TRBJ1-2 and V is TRBV2; tentatively, D is TRBD1 (6 bases). The CDR3 consists of 13 residues. From germline, CDR1 is SNHLY and CDR2 FYNNEI. The V and J ends lost 3 bases and 5 bases respectively, with 10 bases between them. The CDR3 region has the DNA TGTGCCAGCAGTGATCGGCAGGGGTATGGCTACACCTTC. Protein: CASSDRQGYGYTF.

The chain combines TRBV6-6 with TRBJ2-5; possible D gene TRBD1, 5 bases. The CDR3 has 15 amino acids. CDR1 is MNHNY and CDR2 is SVGAGI in the germline V gene (reference sequence). V lost 0 bases and J 2 bases, leaving 10 bases between the germline ends. DNA of the CDR3: TGTGCCAGCAGTTACTCCCGGACACTACAAGAGACCCAGTACTTC. Protein: CASSYSRTLQETQYF.

The genes are TRBV29-1 and TRBJ1-6, with D maybe TRBD1 (6 bases). V was clipped by 3 bases and J by 7 bases, with 10 bases between them. Germline V gene lookup returns CDR1 SQVTM and CDR2 ANQGSEA. The CDR3 has 13 residues. The chain's CDR3 is CSVDTGTNSPLHF. The CDR3 nucleotides are TGCAGCGTTGACACAGGGACGAATTCACCCCTCCACTTT.

This clone was found a few times. This chain links TRBV2 with TRBJ2-7; D is perhaps TRBD2 (5 bases). In germline, CDR1 is SNHLY, CDR2 FYNNEI. The CDR3 has 14 residues. Trimming removed 10 bases from V and 0 bases from J, with 16 bases in between. The CDR3 here is CATLSRGSSYEQYF. The DNA for the CDR3 is TGTGCCACCCTGTCTCGGGGAAGCTCCTACGAGCAGTACTTC.

This clone has a handful of counts. The chain recombines TRBV9 with TRBJ2-1; unclear D gene. The CDR3 consists of 13 residues. CDR1 SGDLS and CDR2 YYNGEE come from the germline V gene. Trimming stripped 0 bases from V and 5 bases from J, with 6 bases between. The CDR3 bases are TGTGCCAGCAGCGTAGCGGGTCACAATGAGCAGTTCTTC. Amino acids: CASSVAGHNEQFF.

This clone occurred a few times. The CDR3 sequence: CASSQERLAGNEQFF. The DNA for the CDR3 is TGCGCCAGCAGCCAAGAGCGACTAGCTGGGAATGAGCAGTTCTTC. This chain uses TRBV4-3 with TRBJ2-1; TRBD2 aligns across 7 bases. CDR3 length: 15 residues. Germline CDR1 is LGHNA and CDR2 is YSLEER. Trimming at V came to 0 bases and at J to 7 bases, leaving 6 bases not matched to a gene.

The rearrangement links TRBV4-2 to TRBJ2-3; D call uncertain. V was clipped by 1 base and J by 14 bases, with 10 bases between them. The germline V gene has CDR1 LGHNA and CDR2 YNFKEQ. The CDR3 has 11 residues. The CDR3 spells CASSQAELRYF. CDR3 sequence (DNA): TGTGCCAGCAGCCAAGCGGAACTACGGTATTTT.

The CDR3 reads CASSLMGQGKKGEQYF. The DNA for the CDR3 is TGTGCCAGCAGTTTAATGGGTCAGGGAAAGAAGGGCGAGCAGTACTTC. J is TRBJ2-7 and V is TRBV27; a possible D gene is TRBD1 (5 bases). V shed 2 bases and J shed 6 bases, with 20 bases lying between them. The CDR3 sequence is 16 residues long. The V gene's germline CDR1 is MNHEY and CDR2 SMNVEV (reference sequence).

This sequence joins TRBV9 and TRBJ2-1; TRBD1 matches at 7 bases. Trimming at V came to 5 bases and at J to 4 bases, leaving 9 bases not matched to a gene. Germline V gene data show CDR1 as SGDLS and CDR2 as YYNGEE. The CDR3 loop spans 15 amino acids. The CDR3 DNA reads TGTGCCAGCAGTGAATCCGGGGACAGTTACAATGAGCAGTTCTTC. It translates to CASSESGDSYNEQFF.